What follows are 5 T cell receptor beta chains derived from one specimen sequenced in a study of T cells expressing NK-cell markers. TCRdb re-called the 5' RACE reads; one entry per CDR3 protein, DNA not given. This table lists 500,000 to 700,000 distinct CDR3 sequences. What was sequenced was blood T cells: a sorted CD56 or NKG2C T cell subset, CD4+ or CD8+ T cells, or bulk PBMC T cells (not recorded which). These TCRs come from a man between 18 and 29 years old in good health.

The gene calls are TRBV6-5 and TRBJ2-1. The CDR3 sequence is 12 residues long. Germline V gene sequence: CDR1 MNHEY, CDR2 SVGAGI. The CDR3 here is CATSLGYNEQFF.

This chain links TRBV10-2 with TRBJ2-3; the D gene TCRdb calls, TRBD1, cannot be checked with no DNA. Germline values: CDR1 WSHSY, CDR2 SAAADI. This CDR3 is 15 amino acids long. CDR3 in amino acids: CASSESPGRGDTQYF.

The gene calls are TRBV12-3 or TRBV12-4 and TRBJ2-1; TCRdb calls TRBD2, which cannot be checked without DNA. This CDR3 has 15 residues. CDR3 region: CASRGRLAGYNEQFF.

The chain joins TRBV3-1 to TRBJ2-2; the TRBD2 assignment by TCRdb is unverifiable without DNA. CDR1 and CDR2 from the germline V gene are LGHDT and YNNKEL (reference sequence). The CDR3 runs 14 residues. This CDR3 is CASSGRLNTGELFF.

The chain carries TRBV27 and TRBJ1-1; TCRdb gives TRBD1 as the D gene, but with no DNA this cannot be confirmed. The CDR3 runs 13 residues. CDR1 and CDR2 (germline): MNHEY, SMNVEV (reference sequence). The CDR3 spells CASSLRGAVYSFF.